This TCR beta chain appears in the sequencing data of a study of CD8 T cells in Susac syndrome. Trimming at V came to 4 bases and at J to 4 bases, leaving 7 bases not matched to a gene. From germline, CDR1 is SGHDN and CDR2 FVKESK. This CDR3 is built from 15 residues. The RNA, about 0.45 to 1 ug, was put through reverse transcription using random hexamers. TCRdb re-called the immunoSEQ multiplex PCR reads with MiXCR, one entry per CDR3 protein. This sample has hundreds of thousands of distinct CDR3 sequences; about 94% occur once, and the top ten carry 0.15%. Sequencing input: CD4+ T cells from PBMCs. The rearrangement links TRBV14 to TRBJ2-1; 7 positions match TRBD1. The origin of this receptor is a human donor with Susac syndrome. The CDR3 region has the DNA TGTGCCAGCAGCCCCCAAGACAGGGCTTACAATGAGCAGTTCTTC. It encodes CASSPQDRAYNEQFF.